Listed below are T cell receptor beta chains from one sample, sequenced in a study of shared clonotypes between healthy human individuals. Generated by immunoSEQ multiplex PCR, the TCRdb table keeps only in-frame clones and is missing some. This table holds around 2.5 million clones, over 85% found once. The source material was naive CD4+ T cells from PBMCs. Receptor source: a man aged 18 to 29 in good health. Some clones in this sample may be carry-over from other donors' samples. CDR3s leave out the opening cysteine and the closing phenylalanine or tryptophan. The size field is filled for only some rows; it gives once, few, many or a size class.

NA	TRBJ2-6	TRBV9	ASSVGAPHSGANVLT
NA	TRBJ2-5	TRBV2	ASDQGSQETQY
NA	TRBJ2-3	TRBV7-3	ASSQSLGRNTQY
once	TRBJ1-1	TRBV5-4	ASRVGRENTEAF
NA	TRBJ2-3	TRBV5-1	ASRVGGVPTDTQY
NA	TRBJ2-7	TRBV28	ASTLNRGTGEQY
NA	TRBJ1-5	TRBV19	ARRTAFNQPQH
NA	TRBJ2-1	TRBV10-3	AISGGEIHYNEQF
NA	TRBJ2-7	TRBV7-9	ASSGRPTYEQY
NA	TRBJ2-4	TRBV30	AFGTPPGAKNIQY
NA	TRBJ1-2	TRBV18	ASSPPGRTGYT
NA	TRBJ1-1	TRBV25-1	ASGRTAATEAF
NA	TRBJ2-1	TRBV23-1	ASSPGPTGTIYNEQF
NA	TRBJ2-1	TRBV10-2	ASSERGSQEQF
NA	TRBJ2-4	TRBV27	ASSRTGGLSNIQY
NA	TRBJ2-7	TRBV2	ASRDRGHSYEQY
NA	TRBJ1-5	TRBV28	ASSSYTVPQH
NA	TRBJ2-7	TRBV28	ASNGGQGSYEQY
NA	TRBJ2-7	TRBV28	ASSILLYEQY
NA	TRBJ1-4	TRBV21-1	ASSYLVGANEKLF
NA	TRBJ1-4	TRBV7-2	ASSLQGNNEKLF
NA	TRBJ1-5	TRBV18	ASSQQGPGSNQPQH
NA	TRBJ2-2	TRBV11-2	ASSTGLNTGELF
NA	TRBJ2-1	TRBV7-3	ASSPPGTSGNEQF
NA	TRBJ1-1	TRBV11-2	ASSLRGAGTEAF
NA	TRBJ2-1	TRBV4-3	ASSQGLAGGSSYNEQF
NA	TRBJ2-5	TRBV5-1	ASSLVREGETQY
NA	TRBJ2-3	TRBV7-2	ASSGASTDTQY
NA	TRBJ2-7	TRBV25-1	ASGDRGWSEQY
NA	TRBJ2-7	TRBV29-1	SVFLSGRDEQY
once	TRBJ2-1	TRBV5-1	ASSLGSGASSYNEQF
NA	TRBJ2-1	TRBV6-7	ASSQGEGQDYNEQF
NA	TRBJ1-2	TRBV6-5	ASSYGGRSYGYT
NA	TRBJ2-5	TRBV28	ASSLLLAEGQETQY
NA	TRBJ1-1	TRBV6-5	ASSPRSTEAF
NA	TRBJ2-7	TRBV7-3	ASSLNSGSYEQY